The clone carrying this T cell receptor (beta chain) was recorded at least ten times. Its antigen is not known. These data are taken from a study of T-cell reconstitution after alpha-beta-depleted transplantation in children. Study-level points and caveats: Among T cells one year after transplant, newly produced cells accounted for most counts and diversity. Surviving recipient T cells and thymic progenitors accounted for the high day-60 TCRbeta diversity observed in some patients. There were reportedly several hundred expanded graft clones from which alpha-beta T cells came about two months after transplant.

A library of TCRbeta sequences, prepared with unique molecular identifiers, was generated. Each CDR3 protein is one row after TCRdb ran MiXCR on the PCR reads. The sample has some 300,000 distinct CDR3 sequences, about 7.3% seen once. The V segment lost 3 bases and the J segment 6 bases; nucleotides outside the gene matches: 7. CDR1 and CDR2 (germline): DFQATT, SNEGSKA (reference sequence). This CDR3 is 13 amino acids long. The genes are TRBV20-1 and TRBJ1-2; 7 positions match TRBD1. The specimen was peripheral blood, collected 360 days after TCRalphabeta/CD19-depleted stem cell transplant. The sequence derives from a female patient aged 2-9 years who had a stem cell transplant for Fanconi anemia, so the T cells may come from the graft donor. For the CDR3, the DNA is TGCAGTGCTAGGGAGCAGGGGGAGAATGGCTACACCTTC. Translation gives CSAREQGENGYTF.